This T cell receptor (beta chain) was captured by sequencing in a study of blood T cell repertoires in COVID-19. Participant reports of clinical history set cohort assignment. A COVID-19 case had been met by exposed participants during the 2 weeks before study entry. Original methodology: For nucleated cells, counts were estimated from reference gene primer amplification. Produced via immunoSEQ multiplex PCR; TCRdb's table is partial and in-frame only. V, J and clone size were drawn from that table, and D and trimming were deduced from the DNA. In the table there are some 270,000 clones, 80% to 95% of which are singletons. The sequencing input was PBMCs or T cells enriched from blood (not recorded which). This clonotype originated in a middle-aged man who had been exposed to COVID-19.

The CDR3 bases are TGTGCCAGCAGCATCGATGACAGGGGGGTCCACTTT. This translates into CASSIDDRGVHF. The chain carries TRBV6-5 and TRBJ1-6, with TRBD1 matching 9 bases. Germline V gene data show CDR1 as MNHEY and CDR2 as SVGAGI. CDR3 length: 12 residues. V shed 6 bases and J 17 bases; nucleotides not matched to a gene: 8.